This T cell receptor beta chain was observed in a study of CD8+CD57+ T cells in acquired aplastic anemia (dated by TCRdb to 2017 to 2018). About the study as a whole: A mean of about 3.2 ug of DNA, ranging from 0.2 to 27.4 ug, was extracted from sorted CD4+ and CD8+ cells. The research as a whole found: Although roughly 30 CD8+ CDR3 sequences were shared by patients and controls, these sequences appeared highly expressed in patients and within the immunodominant clones of patients. Between patients and healthy controls, no significant difference in CD8+ Simpson's diversity was found (P=0.060).

In the study, sorted CD4+ and CD8+ blood T cells from patients with severe aplastic anemia and from healthy subjects underwent deep sequencing of TCR repertoires. Ficoll-Paque density gradient centrifugation was used to isolate peripheral blood mononuclear cells. Before DNA extraction, CD4+ and CD8+ T cells were sorted by FACS or by magnetic beads. Genomic DNA served as template for TCR beta VDJ combination and CDR3 sequence profiling. TCR repertoire sequencing was run on an Illumina HiSeq 2000. For the original study's pipeline: Repertoire assessment relied on Simpson's diversity index, CDR3 size and DJ length profiles, and TRBV/TRBJ rearrangement plots. The immunodominant clone was defined as the most abundant DNA sequence in deep sequencing data. CDR3 amino acid sequences were screened for sharing across subjects and compared with published repertoires and the VDJdb database. The raw public data were reprocessed by TCRdb itself: fastp quality trimming at Q25, MiXCR clonotype calling, in-frame beta chains only. Entries that share a CDR3 protein sequence are merged under the most common genes and DNA. V and J calls and clone size were set by TCRdb, not the authors. This sample comprises 250,000 to 350,000 distinct CDR3 sequences, 45% to 70% of them detected only once. Roughly 8% of the sample is held by the ten biggest clonotypes.

The sample holds one count of this clonotype. Its antigen is still unknown. Base quality data are lacking; no much larger clone is found one base away. Weak support is all one read offers. CDR1 and CDR2, looked up from the germline V gene, are SGHTA and FQGNSA. Cut back by 1 base and 4 bases, the V and J ends lie 10 bases apart. From the cysteine through the phenylalanine, the CDR3 covers 14 amino acids. The only DNA kept is the CDR3, 42 bases in frame from the first base. The source is a human donor with severe aplastic anemia or a healthy control (not recorded which). This receptor chain uses TRBV7-2 and TRBJ2-5; the D gene cannot be resolved beyond TRBD1 or TRBD2, each matching 6 bases. Sequencing used sorted CD4+, CD8+, or CD8+CD57+ T cells (not recorded which) from PBMCs. Here is the DNA: TGTGCCAGCAGCTTAGGGGGGGCGTCAGAGACCCAGTACTTC. The resulting protein is CASSLGGASETQYF.